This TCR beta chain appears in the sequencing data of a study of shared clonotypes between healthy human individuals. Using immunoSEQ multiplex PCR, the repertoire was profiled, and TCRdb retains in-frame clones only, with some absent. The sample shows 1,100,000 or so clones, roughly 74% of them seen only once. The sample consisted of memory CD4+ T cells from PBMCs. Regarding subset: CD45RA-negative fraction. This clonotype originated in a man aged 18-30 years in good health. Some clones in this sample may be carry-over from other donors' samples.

CDR3 sequence (DNA): TGCGCCAGCAGCGCCTTTGGACGGCAGAACACTGAAGCTTTCTTT. It codes for CASSAFGRQNTEAFF. This chain connects TRBV5-1 to TRBJ1-1; no clear D gene. Germline assignment: CDR1 SGHRS and CDR2 YFSETQ. This CDR3 is built from 15 residues. The V gene lost 4 bases and the J gene lost 1 base, with 14 bases spanning the gap.